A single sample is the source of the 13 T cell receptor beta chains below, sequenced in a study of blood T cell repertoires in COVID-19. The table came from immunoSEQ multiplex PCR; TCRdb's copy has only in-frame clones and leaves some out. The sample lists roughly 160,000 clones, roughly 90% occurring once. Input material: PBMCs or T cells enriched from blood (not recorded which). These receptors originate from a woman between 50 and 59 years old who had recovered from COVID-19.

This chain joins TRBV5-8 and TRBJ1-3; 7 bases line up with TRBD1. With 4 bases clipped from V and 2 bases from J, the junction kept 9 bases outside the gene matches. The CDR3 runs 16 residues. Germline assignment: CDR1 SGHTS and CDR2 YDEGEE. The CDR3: CASSPRQGMAGNTIYF. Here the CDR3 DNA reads TGTGCCAGCAGCCCTAGACAGGGAATGGCTGGAAACACCATATATTTT. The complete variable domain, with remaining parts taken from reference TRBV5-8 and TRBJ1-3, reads EAGVTQSPTHLIKTRGQQATLRCSPISGHTSVYWYQQALGLGLQFLLWYDEGEERNRGNFPPRFSGRQFPNYSSELNVNALELEDSALYLCASSPRQGMAGNTIYFGEGSWLTVV.

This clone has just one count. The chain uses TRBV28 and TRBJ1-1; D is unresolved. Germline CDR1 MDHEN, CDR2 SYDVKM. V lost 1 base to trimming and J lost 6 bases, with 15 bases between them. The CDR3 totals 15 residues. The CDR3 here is CASSLLGKSVPEAFF. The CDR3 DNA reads TGTGCCAGCAGTTTATTGGGCAAATCGGTCCCTGAAGCTTTCTTT.

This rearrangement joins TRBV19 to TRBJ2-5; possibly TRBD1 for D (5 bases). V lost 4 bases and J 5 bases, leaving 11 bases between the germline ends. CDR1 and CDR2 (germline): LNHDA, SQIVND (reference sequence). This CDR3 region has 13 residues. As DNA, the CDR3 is TGTGCCAGTAGTAGTCAGGGATGGGAGACCCAGTACTTC. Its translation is CASSSQGWETQYF. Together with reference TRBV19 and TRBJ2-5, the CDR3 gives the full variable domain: DGGITQSPKYLFRKEGQNVTLSCEQNLNHDAMYWYRQDPGQGLRLIYYSQIVNDFQKGDIAEGYSVSREKKESFPLTVTSAQKNPTAFYLCASSSQGWETQYFGPGTRLLVL.

The CDR3 DNA sequence: TGTGCCAGCAGTTTAGTTAGCTCCACGCAGTATTTT. It translates to CASSLVSSTQYF. This sequence joins TRBV28 and TRBJ2-3; D gene unclear. From germline, CDR1 is MDHEN and CDR2 SYDVKM. This CDR3 spans 12 amino acids. V was trimmed by 2 bases and J by 9 bases, leaving 9 bases between them.

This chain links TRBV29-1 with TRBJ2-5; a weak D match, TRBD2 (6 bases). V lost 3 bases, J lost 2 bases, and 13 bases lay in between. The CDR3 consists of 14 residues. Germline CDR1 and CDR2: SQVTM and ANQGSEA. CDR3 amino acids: CSVDSAGLQETQYF. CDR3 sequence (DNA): TGCAGCGTTGACTCAGCAGGACTACAAGAGACCCAGTACTTC.

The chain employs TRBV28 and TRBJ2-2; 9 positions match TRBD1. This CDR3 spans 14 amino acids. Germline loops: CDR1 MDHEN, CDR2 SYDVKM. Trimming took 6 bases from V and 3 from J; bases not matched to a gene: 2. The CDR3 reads CASRGQGHTGELFF. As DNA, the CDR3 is TGTGCCAGCAGGGGACAGGGCCACACCGGGGAGCTGTTTTTT.

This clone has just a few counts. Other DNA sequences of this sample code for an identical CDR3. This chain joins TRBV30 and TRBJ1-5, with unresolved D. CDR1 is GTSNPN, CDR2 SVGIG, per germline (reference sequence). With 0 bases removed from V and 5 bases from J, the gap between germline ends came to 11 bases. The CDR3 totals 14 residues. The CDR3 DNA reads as TGTGCCTGGAGTGTACATGAGGGTTATCAGCCCCAGCATTTT. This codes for CAWSVHEGYQPQHF.

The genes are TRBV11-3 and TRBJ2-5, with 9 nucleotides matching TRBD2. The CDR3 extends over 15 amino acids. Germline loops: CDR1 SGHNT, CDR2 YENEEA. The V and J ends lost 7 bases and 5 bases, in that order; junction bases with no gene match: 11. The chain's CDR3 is CASTEGSGRDETQYF. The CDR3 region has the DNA TGTGCCAGCACCGAGGGTAGCGGGAGAGATGAGACCCAGTACTTC.

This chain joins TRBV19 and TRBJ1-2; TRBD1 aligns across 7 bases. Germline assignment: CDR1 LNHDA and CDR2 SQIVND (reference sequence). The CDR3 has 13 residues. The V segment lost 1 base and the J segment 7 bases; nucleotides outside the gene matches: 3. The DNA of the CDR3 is TGTGCCAGTAGTATAGCAGGGGGATTTGGCTACACCTTC. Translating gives CASSIAGGFGYTF.

The CDR3 bases are TGTGCCAGCAGCCTTGGACTAGCGGGGAACACCGGGGAGCTGTTTTTT. Protein product: CASSLGLAGNTGELFF. V gene TRBV7-6 combines with J gene TRBJ2-2, with 11 positions matching TRBD2. Trimming cost V 5 bases and J 1 base; bases outside gene matches: 3. CDR1 is SGHVS, CDR2 FNYEAQ, per germline. The CDR3 length is 16 residues.

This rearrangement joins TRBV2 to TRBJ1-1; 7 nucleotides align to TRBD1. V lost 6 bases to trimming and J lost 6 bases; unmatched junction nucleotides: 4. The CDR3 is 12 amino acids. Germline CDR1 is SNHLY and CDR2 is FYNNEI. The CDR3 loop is CASRGQGAEAFF. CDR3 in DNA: TGTGCCAGCAGAGGGCAGGGGGCTGAAGCTTTCTTT. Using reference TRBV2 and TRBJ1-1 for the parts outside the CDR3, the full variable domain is EPEVTQTPSHQVTQMGQEVILRCVPISNHLYFYWYRQILGQKVEFLVSFYNNEISEKSEIFDDQFSVERPDGSNFTLKIRSTKLEDSAMYFCASRGQGAEAFFGQGTRLTVV.

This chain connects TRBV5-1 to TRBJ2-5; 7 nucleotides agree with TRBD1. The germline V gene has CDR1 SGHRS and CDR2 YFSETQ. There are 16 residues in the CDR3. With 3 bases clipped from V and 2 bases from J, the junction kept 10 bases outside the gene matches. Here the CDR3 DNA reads TGCGCCAGCAGCTACCAACCCGGGACAGCTCAAGAGACCCAGTACTTC. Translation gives CASSYQPGTAQETQYF.

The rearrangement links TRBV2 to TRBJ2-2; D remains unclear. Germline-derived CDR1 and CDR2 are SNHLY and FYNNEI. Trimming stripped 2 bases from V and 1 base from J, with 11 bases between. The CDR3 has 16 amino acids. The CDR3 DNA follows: TGTGCCAGCAGTGAACGAGGTCAGCTGAACACCGGGGAGCTGTTTTTT. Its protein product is CASSERGQLNTGELFF.